This T cell receptor beta chain was captured by sequencing in a study of CD8+CD57+ T cells in acquired aplastic anemia. Sequencing involved patients with CD8+CD57+ cell expansion previously shown by flow cytometry. Profiles of TCR beta VDJ and CDR3 were generated from a genomic DNA template. TCRdb ran MiXCR on the reads and lists one entry per CDR3 protein. The sample records roughly 98,000 distinct CDR3 sequences, roughly two thirds being singletons. The germline gives CDR1 MNHEY, CDR2 SVGEGT. The CDR3 has 16 residues. Trimming pared 6 bases from V and 2 bases from J, leaving 14 bases between. The sequenced sample was sorted CD4+, CD8+, or CD8+CD57+ T cells (not recorded which) from PBMCs. This receptor was obtained from a human donor with aplastic anemia. The chain joins TRBV6-2 or TRBV6-3 to TRBJ2-6; D not resolved. DNA of the CDR3: TGTGCCAGCAGCCGACTCCCCTCGACTGGGGCCAACGTCCTGACTTTC. It specifies CASSRLPSTGANVLTF.